Listed below are T cell receptor beta chains from one sample, sequenced in a study of cytomegalovirus exposure and HLA in healthy donors. Measured with immunoSEQ multiplex PCR; TCRdb has only the in-frame clones, and not every one. The sample yields about 170,000 clones, around three quarters seen once. The sequenced sample consisted of PBMCs. These receptors were collected from a woman in her fifties or sixties in good health and CMV-seronegative. Each CDR3 is given without its conserved first and last residue. The order of the fields is CDR3 protein, V gene, J gene, clone size. Some rows mark clone size as missing; the rest say once, few, many or name a class of expanded clone.

ASSQEGRGLAHEQY	TRBV14	TRBJ2-7	NA
ASSPSGRSYNEQF	TRBV6-5	TRBJ2-1	NA
ASSPVEATNEKLF	TRBV11-2	TRBJ1-4	NA
ASSLKLAGKDTQY	TRBV7-3	TRBJ2-3	NA
ASSEGEGGYNEQF	TRBV9	TRBJ2-1	NA
ASDKSGQRTVSSYEQY	TRBV23-1	TRBJ2-7	NA
ASRGSGSVYNEQF	TRBV6-5	TRBJ2-1	NA
ASSQELAGGSNEQF	TRBV4-3	TRBJ2-1	NA
ASSQEAGWANVLT	TRBV4-1	TRBJ2-6	NA
ASSQDGGVRGYT	TRBV4-1	TRBJ1-2	few
ASSYDRVNTEAF	TRBV6-5	TRBJ1-1	few
ASSGITEGQGGESPLH	TRBV2	TRBJ1-6	NA
AWQRGNRNQPQH	TRBV30	TRBJ1-5	NA
SVVAGKYSYNEQF	TRBV29-1	TRBJ2-1	NA
ASSPQGTANTEAF	TRBV6-1	TRBJ1-1	few
ASSLQRTTNTGELF	TRBV7-9	TRBJ2-2	NA
ASSLQPTSRPAD	TRBV5-1	TRBJ2-4	NA
ASSGYWSLATGRSSNQPQH	TRBV28	TRBJ1-5	NA
ASSASTGNTGELF	TRBV5-1	TRBJ2-2	NA
ASSKRAIVYEQY	TRBV21-1	TRBJ2-7	NA
ASSLGVGEQF	TRBV7-9	TRBJ2-1	NA
ASSLPLGLATTDTQY	TRBV28	TRBJ2-3	NA
ASSLRGPSYEQY	TRBV27	TRBJ2-7	NA
ASTLQGRNSPLH	TRBV2	TRBJ1-6	NA
AWSTQIGGEQF	TRBV30	TRBJ2-1	few
ASGRTVETQY	TRBV6-5	TRBJ2-5	NA
ASMRDSPAGELF	TRBV2	TRBJ2-2	NA
ASSLTGGYEQY	TRBV5-1	TRBJ2-7	few
ASSNGQGFSYEQY	TRBV19	TRBJ2-7	NA
ASSLDRANTEAF	TRBV28	TRBJ1-1	NA
ASSAGQGAHGYT	TRBV5-1	TRBJ1-2	NA
ASSSDRESSYNSPLH	TRBV28	TRBJ1-6	NA
ASSSTSGLGTDTQY	TRBV7-2	TRBJ2-3	NA
ASSQIQGQFGSPLH	TRBV27	TRBJ1-6	NA
ASSFLQTYNEQF	TRBV5-8	TRBJ2-1	NA
ASRLDSTANEKLF	TRBV28	TRBJ1-4	NA
ASSQEALAGINEQF	TRBV4-1	TRBJ2-1	once
ASSHGEGSDNEQF	TRBV11-3	TRBJ2-1	NA
ASSERPAPTDTQY	TRBV5-1	TRBJ2-3	NA
ASSPQTGAMNTEAF	TRBV7-6	TRBJ1-1	NA